The 14 T cell receptor beta chains below all came from one sample that was sequenced in a study of shared clonotypes between healthy human individuals. The protocol was immunoSEQ multiplex PCR, while the TCRdb copy is restricted to in-frame clones and leaves out a portion. The table includes under 600,000 clones, roughly four fifths detected once. Sequenced material: PBMCs. The receptors stem from a woman between 40 and 55 years old in good health. Some clones in this sample may be carry-over from other donors' samples.

This clone was recorded a few times. Other DNA sequences within the sample encode an identical CDR3. The chain couples TRBV19 to TRBJ1-1; 10 nucleotides agree with TRBD1. The length of the CDR3 is 14 residues. Germline V gives CDR1 LNHDA, CDR2 SQIVND (reference sequence). The junction had 9 bases not matched to a gene; V was cut back by 8 bases and J by 6 bases. Here the CDR3 DNA reads TGTGCCAGTGGCCGGGACAGGGGATTTCCTGAAGCTTTCTTT. As protein: CASGRDRGFPEAFF.

This clone was detected a few times. This chain uses TRBV7-8 with TRBJ1-4, with D possibly TRBD1 on 6 matching bases. CDR3 length: 16 amino acids. Germline-derived CDR1 and CDR2 are SGHVS and FQNEAQ. Trimming stripped 5 bases from V and 0 bases from J, with 13 bases between. The CDR3 DNA reads as TGTGCCAGCAGCCAAGGACAGAGGGCAACTAATGAAAAACTGTTTTTT. This gives the protein CASSQGQRATNEKLFF. Full variable domain (remainder filled in from reference TRBV7-8 and TRBJ1-4): GAGVSQSPRYKVAKRGQDVALRCDPISGHVSLFWYQQALGQGPEFLTYFQNEAQLDKSGLPSDRFFAERPEGSVSTLKIQRTQQEDSAVYLCASSQGQRATNEKLFFGSGTQLSVL.

The chain employs TRBV5-6 and TRBJ1-3; 10 nucleotides align to TRBD1. The CDR3 contains 16 residues. Germline lookup yields CDR1 SGHDT and CDR2 YYEEEE. Germline trimming cut 0 bases from V and 4 bases from J; bases unmatched to any gene: 4. The CDR3 DNA sequence: TGTGCCAGCAGCTTGGATGGGACAGGGGTAGGAAACACCATATATTTT. Protein product: CASSLDGTGVGNTIYF.

The chain combines TRBV9 with TRBJ1-2; D not certain. The CDR3 runs 13 residues. V was trimmed by 0 bases and J by 7 bases, leaving 10 bases between them. Germline CDR1 reads SGDLS; CDR2 reads YYNGEE. The CDR3 loop reads CASSVDGGFGYTF. The CDR3 nucleotides read TGTGCCAGCAGCGTAGATGGCGGGTTTGGCTACACCTTC.

Of note for this clone: A junction boundary mismatches the germline segment, possibly from a read error. The V and J genes are TRBV5-1 and TRBJ2-5; 7 nucleotides line up with TRBD2. Per germline, CDR1 SGHRS and CDR2 YFSETQ. CDR3 length: 15 residues. CDR3 coding DNA: TGCGCCAGCAGCTTAGGTGGGAGGGTCGGAGAGATCCAGTACTTC. Amino acid sequence: CASSLGGRVGEIQYF.

Comments on this clone: Sequence at one end of the junction differs from germline and may be a read error. The sample has other DNA sequences that encode this CDR3 too. The chain employs TRBV19 and TRBJ1-2; 7 bases map to TRBD1. The CDR3 consists of 14 residues. The germline CDR1 and CDR2 sequences are LNHDA and SQIVND (reference sequence). CDR3 in DNA: TGTGCTAGTAGTGCCGAGACAGGGACCGCTGGCTACACCTTC. Protein product: CASSAETGTAGYTF.

The chain uses TRBV5-4 and TRBJ1-1; TRBD1 aligns across 7 bases. The germline CDR1 and CDR2 sequences are SGHNT and YYREEE (reference sequence). The CDR3 is 16 amino acids. Trimming removed 4 bases from V and 5 bases from J; junction bases left unmatched: 14. The CDR3 DNA follows: TGTGCCAGCAGCCTCGGGCCGCGACAGGGAAGTACTGAAGCTTTCTTT. Residues: CASSLGPRQGSTEAFF.

This clone was seen a handful of times. The V and J genes are TRBV5-3 and TRBJ2-7, with 11 bases aligning to TRBD1. TRBV5-3 is an ORF, and what it does is uncertain. The CDR3 is 18 amino acids. Losses at the gene ends were 3 bases for V and 6 bases for J; bases not matched to a gene: 17. Here the CDR3 DNA reads TGTGCCAGAAGCTCAATTACCTCGGGACAGGGGGTTTTTCTCGAGCAGTACTTC. This encodes CARSSITSGQGVFLEQYF.

The V and J genes are TRBV19 and TRBJ2-4; no clear D. This CDR3 spans 17 amino acids. Germline V gives CDR1 LNHDA, CDR2 SQIVND (reference sequence). Trimming cost V 5 bases and J 0 bases, with 17 bases left between them. CDR3 coding DNA: TGTGCCAGTAGTCTGGAGACTGGCGCGCTAGCCAAAAACATTCAGTACTTC. Protein: CASSLETGALAKNIQYF.

The chain employs TRBV7-7 and TRBJ2-1; the D is unclear. Trimming left V 0 bases short and J 3 bases short, with 6 bases between. This CDR3 contains 14 residues. Per germline, CDR1 SSHAT and CDR2 FNYEAQ (reference sequence). Here the CDR3 reads CASSLAGNYNEQFF. CDR3 nucleotide sequence: TGTGCCAGCAGCTTAGCGGGCAACTACAATGAGCAGTTCTTC. Full variable domain (rest looked up from reference TRBV7-7 and TRBJ2-1): GAGVSQSPRYKVTKRGQDVTLRCDPISSHATLYWYQQALGQGPEFLTYFNYEAQPDKSGLPSDRFSAERPEGSISTLTIQRTEQRDSAMYRCASSLAGNYNEQFFGPGTRLTVL.

The chain is built from TRBV7-3 and TRBJ2-1; D is ambiguous. Germline-derived CDR1 and CDR2 are SGHTA and FQGTGA. This CDR3 contains 11 residues. With 8 bases removed from V and 8 bases from J, the gap between germline ends came to 10 bases. CDR3 DNA: TGTGCCAGCGGCCTTTCGGATGAGCAGTTCTTC. Translation gives CASGLSDEQFF.

This sequence joins TRBV15 and TRBJ2-6; D gene uncertain. The CDR3 contains 18 residues. The germline V and J ends were trimmed by 4 bases and 0 bases, with 16 bases remaining between them. Per the germline V gene, CDR1 is LNHNV and CDR2 is YYDKDF (reference sequence). The DNA for the CDR3 is TGTGCCACCAGCACCATTCCCCCCCAGCTCTCTGGGGCCAACGTCCTGACTTTC. Translation: CATSTIPPQLSGANVLTF.

This clone has just a few counts. This rearrangement joins TRBV18 to TRBJ1-4; 7 bases align to TRBD1. CDR1 and CDR2 (germline): KGHSH, LQKENI. This CDR3 has 15 residues. The ends lost 3 bases at V and 8 bases at J; junction bases unmatched: 9. This CDR3 reads CASSPPTGTKEKLFF. The CDR3 DNA reads TGTGCCAGCTCACCGCCGACAGGGACAAAGGAAAAACTGTTTTTT.

The chain joins TRBV5-1 to TRBJ2-5, with TRBD2 as a possible D gene (5 bases). CDR1 and CDR2 from the germline V gene are SGHRS and YFSETQ. The CDR3 spans 15 residues. V was clipped by 3 bases and J by 5 bases, with 17 bases between them. The CDR3 nucleotides read TGCGCCAGCAGCTCTGCGGGCTCATGGATGGAGACCCAGTACTTC. Its protein is CASSSAGSWMETQYF.